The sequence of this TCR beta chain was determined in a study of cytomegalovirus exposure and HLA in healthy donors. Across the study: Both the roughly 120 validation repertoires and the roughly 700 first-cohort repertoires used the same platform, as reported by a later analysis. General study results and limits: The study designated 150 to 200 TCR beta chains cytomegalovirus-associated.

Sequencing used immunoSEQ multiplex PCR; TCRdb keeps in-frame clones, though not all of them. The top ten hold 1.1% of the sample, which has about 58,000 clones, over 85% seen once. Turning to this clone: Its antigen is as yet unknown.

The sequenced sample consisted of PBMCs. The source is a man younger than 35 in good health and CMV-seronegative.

In DNA form, the CDR3 reads TGTGCCAGCAGGGGAGGGTGGGCGGGGTACAATGAGCAGTTCTTC. It codes for CASRGGWAGYNEQFF. The V and J genes are TRBV6-5 and TRBJ2-1; 7 bases map to TRBD2. This CDR3 region has 15 residues. V trimming: 6 bases; J trimming: 4 bases; junction bases outside the gene matches: 9. The germline gives CDR1 MNHEY, CDR2 SVGAGI.